A single sample is the source of the 27 T cell receptor beta chains below, sequenced in a study of CD8 T cells in ankylosing spondylitis. Their target antigens are unknown. Each CDR3 protein is one row after TCRdb ran MiXCR on the 5' RACE reads. The sample has about 500,000 distinct CDR3 sequences, approximately 5.3% seen once. Study-wide results and limits: What appeared characteristic of ankylosing spondylitis blood was a TCR beta motif of about eight highly homologous variants.

Sequenced sample: blood, either unsorted or a sorted T cell fraction (not recorded which). The receptor set was obtained from a male donor with ankylosing spondylitis.

This clonotype was seen repeatedly, ten times or more. This chain links TRBV7-2 with TRBJ2-3; D ambiguous. Germline values: CDR1 SGHTA, CDR2 FQGNSA. The CDR3 spans 12 residues. V was clipped by 5 bases and J by 8 bases, with 11 bases between them. The CDR3 coding sequence is TGTGCCAGCAGCACCATCGGCGCTACGCAGTATTTT. Encoded protein: CASSTIGATQYF.

This clonotype was seen many times. The chain uses TRBV20-1 and TRBJ1-6; D gene ambiguous. Trimming left V 6 bases short and J 7 bases short, with 10 bases between. The CDR3 contains 12 residues. The germline V gene encodes CDR1 DFQATT and CDR2 SNEGSKA (reference sequence). The CDR3 spells CSAPNRNSPLHF. The CDR3 region has the DNA TGCAGTGCCCCGAACAGAAATTCACCCCTCCACTTT.

This clonotype has at least ten counts. The chain carries TRBV7-2 and TRBJ2-5; the D is unclear. The germline V and J ends were trimmed by 3 bases and 4 bases, with 9 bases remaining between them. Germline CDR1 and CDR2: SGHTA and FQGNSA. The CDR3 is 13 amino acids. The CDR3 DNA reads as TGTGCCAGCAGCTTCGCTGTTCGAGAGACCCAGTACTTC. Translated, it gives CASSFAVRETQYF.

This clonotype was seen at least ten times. The chain recombines TRBV29-1 with TRBJ1-2; 8 nucleotides match TRBD1. The CDR3 loop spans 13 amino acids. Trimming at V came to 4 bases and at J to 2 bases, leaving 3 bases not matched to a gene. Germline CDR1 SQVTM, CDR2 ANQGSEA. The CDR3 spells CSVAQGENYGYTF. CDR3 bases: TGCAGCGTTGCACAGGGGGAAAACTATGGCTACACCTTC.

The chain uses TRBV5-1 and TRBJ2-7; no firm D call. V gave up 5 bases and J gave up 4 bases, with 13 bases separating them. CDR1 is SGHRS, CDR2 YFSETQ, per germline. The CDR3 loop spans 13 amino acids. This CDR3 reads CASSWAASYEQYF. CDR3 bases: TGCGCCAGCAGTTGGGCAGCTAGTTACGAGCAGTACTTC.

This clonotype was seen many times. J is TRBJ2-7 and V is TRBV5-1; D is perhaps TRBD1 (6 bases). The germline V and J ends were trimmed by 1 base and 5 bases, with 13 bases remaining between them. Per germline, CDR1 SGHRS and CDR2 YFSETQ. This CDR3 comprises 14 residues. In DNA, the CDR3 is TGCGCCAGCAGCTTGAACAGGGCTGGGCACGAGCAGTACTTC. This codes for CASSLNRAGHEQYF.

There are many counts of this clonotype. The V call is TRBV6-1, the J call TRBJ2-1; D ambiguous. This CDR3 is built from 15 residues. Trimming took 7 bases from V and 5 from J, leaving 18 bases between them. Germline CDR1 MNHNS, CDR2 SASEGT. The CDR3 sequence is CASTRRPSRDNEQFF. In nucleotides, the CDR3 is TGTGCCAGCACCAGACGGCCTTCCCGGGACAATGAGCAGTTCTTC.

This clonotype was observed many times. The V call is TRBV5-1, the J call TRBJ2-2; D not certain. The germline V and J ends were trimmed by 1 base and 6 bases, with 13 bases remaining between them. Germline loops: CDR1 SGHRS, CDR2 YFSETQ. The CDR3 sequence is 15 residues long. The CDR3 DNA reads TGCGCCAGCAGCTTGTCCTCTCGGTACGCCGGGGAGCTGTTTTTT. Translated: CASSLSSRYAGELFF.

This clonotype has ten or more counts. The chain joins TRBV20-1 to TRBJ2-7, with 8 bases fitting TRBD2. Germline-derived CDR1 and CDR2 are DFQATT and SNEGSKA (reference sequence). Trimming removed 5 bases from V and 0 bases from J; junction bases left unmatched: 12. The CDR3 length is 16 residues. The CDR3 DNA follows: TGCAGTGCTTCCAACCTTCGACTAGCGCACTCCTACGAGCAGTACTTC. It encodes CSASNLRLAHSYEQYF.

Remarks on this clonotype: A much larger clonotype is one base distant, so this may be a read error. V gene TRBV29-1 combines with J gene TRBJ2-4; a weak D match, TRBD1 (6 bases). CDR1 is SQVTM and CDR2 is ANQGSEA in the germline V gene. The V and J ends lost 6 bases and 7 bases respectively, with 19 bases between them. This CDR3 comprises 14 residues. CDR3 bases: TGCAGCGTGAAACCCGCCGGGACAAATAACATTCAGTACTTC. This codes for CSVKPAGTNNIQYF.

This clonotype was observed at least ten times. J is TRBJ2-2 and V is TRBV24-1; TRBD1 might be the D (5 bases). The CDR3 runs to 16 residues. CDR1 KGHDR and CDR2 SFDVKD come from the germline V gene. V lost 1 base to trimming and J lost 3 bases, with 11 bases between them. The CDR3 DNA reads TGTGCCACCAGTGATTTCGAACAGGATTACACCGGGGAGCTGTTTTTT. Amino acid sequence: CATSDFEQDYTGELFF.

This clonotype turned up a few times. The chain recombines TRBV3-1 with TRBJ2-5, with 7 bases that match TRBD1. Germline lookup yields CDR1 LGHDT and CDR2 YNNKEL (reference sequence). V trimming: 1 base; J trimming: 5 bases; junction bases outside the gene matches: 4. This CDR3 has 14 amino acids. This CDR3 reads CASSQVQGVETQYF. CDR3 DNA: TGTGCCAGCAGCCAAGTCCAGGGGGTGGAGACCCAGTACTTC.

This clonotype was picked up many times. The V gene is TRBV11-1, the J gene TRBJ1-3, with TRBD1 identical over 10 bases. After removal of 2 bases from V and 2 bases from J, the junction contained 9 bases not matched to a gene. Germline CDR1 is SGHAT and CDR2 is FQDESV (reference sequence). CDR3 size: 18 residues. The CDR3 region is CASSLTAGQGPAGNTIYF. The CDR3 coding sequence is TGTGCCAGCAGCTTAACCGCGGGACAGGGGCCTGCTGGAAACACCATATATTTT.

This clonotype came up many times. V is TRBV6-1 and J is TRBJ1-5; D may be TRBD1 (5 bases). Trimming stripped 5 bases from V and 1 base from J, with 15 bases between. This CDR3 region has 16 residues. Germline CDR1 reads MNHNS; CDR2 reads SASEGT. CDR3 bases: TGTGCCAGCAGTAGCTCCGGGGCTCGGAGCAATCAGCCCCAGCATTTT. Residues: CASSSSGARSNQPQHF.

This clonotype was seen more than once but under ten times. The J gene is TRBJ2-2, the V gene TRBV10-1; TRBD2 agrees at 8 bases. Germline lookup yields CDR1 WNHNN and CDR2 SYGVQD (reference sequence). J was trimmed by 6 bases and V by 5 bases; bases with no gene match: 2. This CDR3 region has 13 residues. CDR3 in DNA: TGCGCCAGCAGTTCAGCGGGAGCCGGGGAGCTGTTTTTT. Its protein product is CASSSAGAGELFF.

As to this clonotype: This may stem from a read error, because a much larger clone lies one nucleotide away. The rearrangement links TRBV20-1 to TRBJ1-2; D gene uncertain. Trimming left V 3 bases short and J 1 base short, with 12 bases between. CDR1 and CDR2 from the germline V gene are DFQATT and SNEGSKA (reference sequence). This CDR3 spans 14 amino acids. The CDR3 reads CSARPRAINYGYTF. CDR3 nucleotide sequence: TGCAGTGCTAGGCCAAGGGCCATTAACTATGGCTACACCTTC.

This clonotype was found many times. The V call is TRBV5-6, the J call TRBJ2-1; 9 bases fit TRBD1. In germline, CDR1 is SGHDT, CDR2 YYEEEE. There are 14 residues in the CDR3. Germline trimming cut 2 bases from V and 12 bases from J; bases unmatched to any gene: 9. The CDR3, as DNA: TGTGCCAGCAGCTTCCGGGACAGGGACGTGGGGCAGTTCTTC. Translating it yields CASSFRDRDVGQFF.

This clonotype was observed at least ten times. The CDR3 loop reads CASSQAIQGQGFQETQYF. The CDR3 region has the DNA TGCGCCAGCAGCCAAGCTATCCAAGGACAGGGGTTCCAGGAGACCCAGTACTTC. The gene calls are TRBV4-1 and TRBJ2-5, with 9 nucleotides matching TRBD1. Germline loops: CDR1 MGHRA, CDR2 YSYEKL. This CDR3 contains 18 residues. With 1 base clipped from V and 5 bases from J, the junction kept 14 bases outside the gene matches.

This clonotype was counted at least ten times. The chain is built from TRBV20-1 and TRBJ1-4, with 7 bases aligning to TRBD1. The CDR3 length is 15 residues. The trim removed 0 bases at V and 5 bases at J, leaving 6 bases unmatched. CDR1 and CDR2 from the germline V gene are DFQATT and SNEGSKA (reference sequence). Here the CDR3 DNA reads TGCAGTGCTAGAGATCCCGGGACAGTGAATGAAAAACTGTTTTTT. Its translation: CSARDPGTVNEKLFF.

Many counts were recorded for this clonotype. The rearrangement uses TRBV7-2 and TRBJ1-4; D is unclear. V lost 2 bases to trimming and J lost 6 bases, with 10 bases between them. The germline CDR1 and CDR2 sequences are SGHTA and FQGNSA. The CDR3 has 14 amino acids. This CDR3 is CASSLMGSDEKLFF. The CDR3 DNA reads TGTGCCAGCAGCTTAATGGGTTCGGATGAAAAACTGTTTTTT. The full variable domain, rest sourced from reference TRBV7-2 and TRBJ1-4, is GAGVSQSPSNKVTEKGKDVELRCDPISGHTALYWYRQSLGQGLEFLIYFQGNSAPDKSGLPSDRFSAERTGGSVSTLTIQRTQQEDSAVYLCASSLMGSDEKLFFGSGTQLSVL.

This clonotype was recorded many times. The chain carries TRBV9 and TRBJ2-6; 10 bases agree with TRBD2. After removal of 7 bases from V and 0 bases from J, the junction contained 10 bases not matched to a gene. CDR1 SGDLS and CDR2 YYNGEE come from the germline V gene. CDR3 length equals 18 residues. CDR3 in DNA: TGTGCCAGCGCCCGAACTAGCGGGGCCGCCTCTGGGGCCAACGTCCTGACTTTC. Amino acids: CASARTSGAASGANVLTF.

This clonotype has a count of ten or more. J is TRBJ1-2 and V is TRBV4-2; possible D gene TRBD1, 5 bases. The V gene's germline CDR1 is LGHNA and CDR2 YNFKEQ. The V end lost 10 bases, the J end lost 7 bases, and 13 bases lay between the germline ends. The CDR3 is made up of 11 amino acids. CDR3 DNA sequence: TGTGCCATCCGTGGGGGGGGTGGCTACACCTTC. This translates into CAIRGGGGYTF.

This clonotype was observed many times. The V and J genes are TRBV3-1 and TRBJ2-7, with a weak D call TRBD1 (5 bases). Trimming took off 2 bases at V and 7 bases at J, with 9 bases between the two ends. CDR1 LGHDT and CDR2 YNNKEL come from the germline V gene (reference sequence). The CDR3 spans 12 residues. The CDR3 sequence is CASSQPGQEQYF. CDR3 DNA sequence: TGTGCCAGCAGCCAACCAGGACAAGAGCAGTACTTC.

At least ten counts were recorded for this clonotype. V gene TRBV12-3 or TRBV12-4 combines with J gene TRBJ1-4, with D maybe TRBD1 (5 bases). The V gene lost 6 bases and the J gene lost 10 bases, with 18 bases spanning the gap. CDR3 length: 14 amino acids. CDR3 residues: CASRGDPRVGKLFF. CDR3 in DNA: TGTGCCAGCAGGGGGGACCCTCGGGTAGGAAAACTGTTTTTT.

The table lists this clonotype with many counts. This chain uses TRBV12-3 or TRBV12-4 with TRBJ2-7; weak D call: TRBD2 (5 bases). This CDR3 has 15 amino acids. Trimming left V 6 bases short and J 0 bases short, with 15 bases between. The CDR3 DNA sequence: TGTGCCAGCAGGTCGCGACCGGAGGCCTCCTACGAGCAGTACTTC. Its protein is CASRSRPEASYEQYF.

This clonotype was detected ten times or more. CDR3 bases: TGCGCCAGCAGCTTGTTGGGCGATTGGGAAAAACTGTTTTTT. This codes for CASSLLGDWEKLFF. The rearrangement joins TRBV5-1 to TRBJ1-4, with D unresolved. CDR1 and CDR2 (germline): SGHRS, YFSETQ. This CDR3 comprises 14 residues. V lost 1 base and J 8 bases, leaving 12 bases between the germline ends.

This clonotype was recorded a few times. The CDR3 ends on some other residue instead of the conserved phenylalanine or tryptophan, so this is likely a read error. V usage is TRBV20-1 and J usage is TRBJ1-1; D is possibly TRBD1 (5 bases). CDR1 is DFQATT, CDR2 SNEGSKA, per germline (reference sequence). The CDR3 is made up of 14 amino acids. V lost 4 bases and J lost 4, with 16 bases in between. The DNA of the CDR3 is TGCAGTGCTAACAATATGGGGGAGGCCACTGAAGCTTTCCTT. It codes for CSANNMGEATEAFL.